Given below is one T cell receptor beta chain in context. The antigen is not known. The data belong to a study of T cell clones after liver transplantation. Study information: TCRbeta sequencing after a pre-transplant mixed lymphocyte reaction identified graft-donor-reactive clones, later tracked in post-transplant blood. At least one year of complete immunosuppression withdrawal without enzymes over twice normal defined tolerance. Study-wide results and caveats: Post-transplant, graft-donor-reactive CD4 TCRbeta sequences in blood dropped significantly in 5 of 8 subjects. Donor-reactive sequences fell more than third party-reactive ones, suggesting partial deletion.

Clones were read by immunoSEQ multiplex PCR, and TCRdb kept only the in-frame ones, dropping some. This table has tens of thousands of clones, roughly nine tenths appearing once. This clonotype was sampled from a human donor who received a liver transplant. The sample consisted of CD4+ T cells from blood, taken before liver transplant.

The CDR3 loop reads CASIDSARAAGELFF. As DNA, the CDR3 is TGTGCCAGCATCGATAGCGCACGAGCGGCCGGGGAGCTGTTTTTT. The J gene is TRBJ2-2, the V gene TRBV28, with D maybe TRBD2 (5 bases). Germline V gives CDR1 MDHEN, CDR2 SYDVKM. The length of the CDR3 is 15 residues. Trimming took off 7 bases at V and 6 bases at J, with 18 bases between the two ends.